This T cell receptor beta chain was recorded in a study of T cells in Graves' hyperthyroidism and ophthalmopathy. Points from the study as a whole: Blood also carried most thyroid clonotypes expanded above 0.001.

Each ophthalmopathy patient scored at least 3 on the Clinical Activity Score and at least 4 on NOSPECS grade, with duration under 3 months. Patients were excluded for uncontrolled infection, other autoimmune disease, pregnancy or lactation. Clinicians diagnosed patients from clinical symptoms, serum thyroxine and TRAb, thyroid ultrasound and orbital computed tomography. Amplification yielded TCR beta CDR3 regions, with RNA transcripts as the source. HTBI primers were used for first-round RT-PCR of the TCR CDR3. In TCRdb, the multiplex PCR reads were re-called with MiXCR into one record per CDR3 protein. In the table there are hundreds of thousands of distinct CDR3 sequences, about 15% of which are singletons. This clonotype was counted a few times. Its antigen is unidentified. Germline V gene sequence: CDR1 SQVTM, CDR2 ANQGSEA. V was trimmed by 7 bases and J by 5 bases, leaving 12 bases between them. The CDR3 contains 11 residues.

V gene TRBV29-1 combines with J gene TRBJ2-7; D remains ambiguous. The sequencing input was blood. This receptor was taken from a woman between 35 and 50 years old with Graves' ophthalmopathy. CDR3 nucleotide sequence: TGCAGCGCGCTGACTGTCCACGAGCAGTACTTC. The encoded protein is CSALTVHEQYF.